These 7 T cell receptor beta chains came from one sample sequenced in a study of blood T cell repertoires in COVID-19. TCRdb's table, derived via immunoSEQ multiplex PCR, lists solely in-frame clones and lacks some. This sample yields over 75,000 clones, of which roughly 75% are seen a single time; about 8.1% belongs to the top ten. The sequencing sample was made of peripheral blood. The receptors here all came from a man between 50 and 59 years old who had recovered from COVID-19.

The DNA of the CDR3 is TGTGCCAGCAGCGATTGGGGGGCTAGCGGATACAATGAGCAGTTCTTC. As protein: CASSDWGASGYNEQFF. The chain is built from TRBV28 and TRBJ2-1; maybe TRBD2 (7 bases). This CDR3 comprises 16 residues. The V end was cut by 6 bases, the J end by 4 bases, with 19 bases between. Germline CDR1 MDHEN, CDR2 SYDVKM.

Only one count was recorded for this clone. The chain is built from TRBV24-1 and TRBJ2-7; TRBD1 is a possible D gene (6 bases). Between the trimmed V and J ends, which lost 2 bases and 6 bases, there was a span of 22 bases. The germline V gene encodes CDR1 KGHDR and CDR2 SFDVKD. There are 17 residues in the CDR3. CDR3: CATSDSATGTSRSEQYF. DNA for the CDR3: TGTGCCACCAGTGATTCGGCCACCGGGACATCCCGTAGCGAGCAGTACTTC.

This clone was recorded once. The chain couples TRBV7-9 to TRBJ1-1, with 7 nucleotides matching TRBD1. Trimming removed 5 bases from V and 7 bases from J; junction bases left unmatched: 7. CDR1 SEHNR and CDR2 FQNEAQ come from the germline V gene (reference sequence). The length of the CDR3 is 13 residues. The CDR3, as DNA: TGTGCCAGCAGCCCCACCCAGGGGGGTGAAGCTTTCTTT. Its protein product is CASSPTQGGEAFF.

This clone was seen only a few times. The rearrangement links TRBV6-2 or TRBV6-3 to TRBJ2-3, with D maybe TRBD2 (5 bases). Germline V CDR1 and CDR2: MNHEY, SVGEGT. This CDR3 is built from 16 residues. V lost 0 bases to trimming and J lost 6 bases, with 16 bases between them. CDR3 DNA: TGTGCCAGCAGTTACTCACCTAGCAGTCAATCGGATACGCAGTATTTT. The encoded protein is CASSYSPSSQSDTQYF.

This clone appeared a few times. DNA for the CDR3: TGTGCCAGCAGCTTGGAGGGAGCGCGCGGCTACACCTTC. Protein product: CASSLEGARGYTF. The chain is built from TRBV5-5 and TRBJ1-2; D is ambiguous. V was pared by 0 bases and J by 8 bases, with 11 bases between. The CDR3 length is 13 residues. Germline V lookup: CDR1 SGHKS, CDR2 YYEKEE (reference sequence).

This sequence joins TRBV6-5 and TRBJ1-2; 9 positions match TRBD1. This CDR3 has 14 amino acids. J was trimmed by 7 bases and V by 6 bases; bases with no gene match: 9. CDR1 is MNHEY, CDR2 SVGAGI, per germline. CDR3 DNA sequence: TGTGCCAGCAGCGCCACAGGGGGCGAGGGTGGCTACACCTTC. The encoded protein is CASSATGGEGGYTF.

CDR3 nucleotide sequence: TGTGCCAGCAGCGACAGGGGGCAGAACATTCAGTACTTC. It is translated as CASSDRGQNIQYF. The chain links TRBV28 to TRBJ2-4, with 10 bases lining up with TRBD1. The CDR3 length is 13 residues. Germline lookup yields CDR1 MDHEN and CDR2 SYDVKM. J was trimmed by 7 bases and V by 6 bases; bases with no gene match: 3.